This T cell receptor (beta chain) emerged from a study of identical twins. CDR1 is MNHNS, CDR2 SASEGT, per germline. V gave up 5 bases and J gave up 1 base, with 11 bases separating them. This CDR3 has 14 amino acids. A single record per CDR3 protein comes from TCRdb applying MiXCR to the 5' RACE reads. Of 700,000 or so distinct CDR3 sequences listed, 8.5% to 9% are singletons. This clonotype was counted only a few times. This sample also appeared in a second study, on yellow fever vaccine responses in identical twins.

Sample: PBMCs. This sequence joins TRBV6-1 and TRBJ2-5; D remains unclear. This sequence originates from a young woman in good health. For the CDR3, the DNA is TGTGCCAGCAGTCTAACAGAGGCCCAAGAGACCCAGTACTTC. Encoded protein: CASSLTEAQETQYF.